Included here is one TCR beta chain sequence, with context. This specimen belongs to a study of blood T cell repertoires in COVID-19. Study-level background: Whether acute or convalescent, the COVID-19 samples came from the United States, Italy and Spain.

CDR3 size: 13 residues. Deletions cut 9 bases from V and 4 bases from J, with 14 bases between. The repertoire was sequenced with immunoSEQ multiplex PCR; TCRdb's copy has only in-frame clones and lacks some. The sample carries approximately 270,000 clones, 70% to 90% recorded once. This sequence joins TRBV12-3 or TRBV12-4 and TRBJ2-3, with D tentatively TRBD1 (5 bases). This clonotype was sampled from a woman younger than 45 who had recovered from COVID-19. Sequencing input: PBMCs or T cells enriched from blood (not recorded which). The CDR3 sequence: CASGLAGSDTQYF. CDR3 sequence (DNA): TGTGCCAGTGGTTTGGCAGGGTCAGATACGCAGTATTTT.